The table lists the clone carrying this T cell receptor (beta chain) with a few counts. Its matching antigen is unknown. Germline CDR1 LGHNA, CDR2 YNFKEQ. The V end lost 2 bases, the J end lost 5 bases, and 9 bases lay between the germline ends. The CDR3 is 13 residues long. The study's findings and limits: The larger cohort examined one V-J beta rearrangement, not whole repertoires.

Tregs were sorted as CD4+CD25+CD127-/low cells. TCRdb reprocessed the 5' RACE reads via MiXCR and lists one record per CDR3 protein. The sample contains about 57,000 distinct CDR3 sequences, less than 30% of which appear only once. The V gene is TRBV4-2, the J gene TRBJ2-5; D may be TRBD2 (5 bases). Sequenced material: tumor-infiltrating Tregs sorted from the breast tumor. The TCR originated in a female donor with breast cancer. The CDR3 DNA reads TGTGCCAGCAGCCAATCATGGGAGGAGACCCAGTACTTC. This translates into CASSQSWEETQYF.